This T cell receptor (beta chain) was obtained from a study of response to subunit inactivated influenza vaccine. The CDR3 totals 17 residues. V was shortened by 4 bases and J by 5 bases, with 24 bases between the two germline ends. CDR1 and CDR2 from the germline V gene are SGDLS and YYNGEE. TCRdb reanalysed the RT-PCR reads using MiXCR and keeps one entry per CDR3 protein. In the table there are around 600,000 distinct CDR3 sequences, roughly 12% of which are singletons. This clonotype was observed a handful of times. These sequences were also reported in another study, on T cells expressing NK-cell markers. That source reports: TCR beta libraries carry UMIs added by 5'RACE template switching.

The V call is TRBV9, the J call TRBJ2-5, with D perhaps being TRBD1 or TRBD2 (6 bases each). This clonotype was sampled from a man aged 50 to 59 who received an inactivated influenza vaccine. Sample: PBMCs from blood, taken on the day of vaccination. The CDR3 loop is CASSSRGGPSGVETQYF. In DNA, the CDR3 is TGTGCCAGCAGCTCCCGAGGGGGTCCCTCGGGAGTGGAGACCCAGTACTTC.